The clone carrying this TCR beta chain was seen more than once but under ten times. Its antigen is undetermined. This sample was taken from a study of CD8 T cells in ankylosing spondylitis. Study-wide points: Reports of some motif variants in reactive arthritis synovial fluid and blood predate this one. Clones linked with disease were CD8+ and fairly uncommon in the peripheral blood.

Molecular-barcoded quantitative 5'-RACE produced these TCR beta libraries. TCRdb itself ran the 5' RACE reads through MiXCR, one entry per CDR3 protein. The table shows about 360,000 distinct CDR3 sequences, with roughly 20% occurring only once. V shed 6 bases and J shed 6 bases, with 11 bases lying between them. Germline assignment: CDR1 MNHNS and CDR2 SASEGT. The CDR3 has 13 amino acids. Material: blood, either unsorted or a sorted T cell fraction (not recorded which). The TCR was taken from a male donor with ankylosing spondylitis or in good health (not recorded which). This chain links TRBV6-1 with TRBJ2-2; possibly TRBD1 for D (6 bases). This CDR3 reads CASSPQGPGELFF. The CDR3 region has the DNA TGTGCCAGCAGCCCACAGGGCCCCGGGGAGCTGTTTTTT.